This TCR beta chain is from a study of response to subunit inactivated influenza vaccine. The sample holds a few counts of this clonotype. The germline V gene encodes CDR1 MNHNS and CDR2 SASEGT. This CDR3 has 15 amino acids. Trimming removed 7 bases from V and 1 base from J, with 16 bases in between. MiXCR, run by TCRdb on the RT-PCR reads, gives a single entry per CDR3 protein. Here the sample spans about 540,000 distinct CDR3 sequences, approximately 22% being singletons. These data also featured in a second study, about T cells expressing NK-cell markers. That source adds: Synthesis of TCR beta cDNA relied on 5'RACE template switching carrying UMIs. Obtained from sorted CD3+CD56+NKG2C+, CD3+CD56+NKG2C- and CD3+CD56-NKG2C+ T cells were the TCR beta repertoires. One of the eight sequenced donors was seronegative, whereas the other seven were HCMV-seropositive. The use of an anti-gamma-delta TCR antibody, which was added in several experiments, restricted sorting to T cells expressing alpha-beta TCR. One observes that, in a few donors, these clonotypes were also the leading ones within the CD3+CD56-NKG2C+ fraction.

The origin of this receptor is a man aged 50-59 years who received an inactivated influenza vaccine. The sequences come from CD4+ T cells sorted from PBMCs, collected about 12 days after vaccination. The chain has TRBV6-1 and TRBJ1-1; no clear D. The CDR3 region has the DNA TGTGCCAGCAAACCCGACACTGTGACGAACACTGAAGCTTTCTTT. This codes for CASKPDTVTNTEAFF.